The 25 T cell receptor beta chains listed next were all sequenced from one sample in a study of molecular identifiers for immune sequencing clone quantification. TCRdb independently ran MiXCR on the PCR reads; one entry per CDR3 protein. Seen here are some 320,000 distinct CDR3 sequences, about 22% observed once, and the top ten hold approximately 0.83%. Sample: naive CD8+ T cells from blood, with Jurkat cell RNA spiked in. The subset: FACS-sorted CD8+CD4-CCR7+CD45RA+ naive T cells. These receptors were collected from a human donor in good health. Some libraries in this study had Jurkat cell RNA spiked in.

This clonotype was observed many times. In DNA, the CDR3 is TGCAGCGTTGTTCAGGACTCCTACGAGCAGTACTTC. It is translated as CSVVQDSYEQYF. The rearrangement uses TRBV29-1 and TRBJ2-7; no firm D call. The germline V gene encodes CDR1 SQVTM and CDR2 ANQGSEA. The CDR3 runs to 12 residues. The V end was cut by 4 bases, the J end by 0 bases, with 7 bases between.

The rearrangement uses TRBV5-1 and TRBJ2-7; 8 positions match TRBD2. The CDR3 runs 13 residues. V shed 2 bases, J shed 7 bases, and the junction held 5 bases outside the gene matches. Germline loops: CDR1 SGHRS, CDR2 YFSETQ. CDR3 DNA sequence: TGCGCCAGCAGCTTAATCCGGGGGGGAGAGCAGTACTTC. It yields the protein CASSLIRGGEQYF.

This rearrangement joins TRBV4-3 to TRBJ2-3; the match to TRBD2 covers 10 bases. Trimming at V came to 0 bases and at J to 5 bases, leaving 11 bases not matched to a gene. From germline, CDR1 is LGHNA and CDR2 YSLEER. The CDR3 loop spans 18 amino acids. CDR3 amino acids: CASSQEAAGGPWVDTQYF. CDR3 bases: TGCGCCAGCAGCCAAGAGGCAGCGGGAGGGCCGTGGGTAGATACGCAGTATTTT.

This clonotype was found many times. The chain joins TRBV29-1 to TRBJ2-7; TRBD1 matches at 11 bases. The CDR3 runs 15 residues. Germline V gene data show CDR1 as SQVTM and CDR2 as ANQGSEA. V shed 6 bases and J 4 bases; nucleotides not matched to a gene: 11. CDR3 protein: CSVQTLGDRGYEQYF. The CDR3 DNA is TGCAGCGTCCAAACCTTAGGGGACAGGGGGTACGAGCAGTACTTC.

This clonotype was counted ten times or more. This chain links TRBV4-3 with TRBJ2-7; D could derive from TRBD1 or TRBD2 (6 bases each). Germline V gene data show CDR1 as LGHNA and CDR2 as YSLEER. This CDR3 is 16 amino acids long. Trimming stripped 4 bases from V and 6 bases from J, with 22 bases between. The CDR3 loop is CASSPGSLGGRGEQYF. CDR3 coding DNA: TGCGCCAGCAGCCCAGGTTCGTTGGGGGGCCGAGGCGAGCAGTACTTC.

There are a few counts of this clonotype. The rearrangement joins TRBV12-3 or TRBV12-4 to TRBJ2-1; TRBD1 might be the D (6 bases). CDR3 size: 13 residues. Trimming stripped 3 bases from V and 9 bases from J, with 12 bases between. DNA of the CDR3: TGTGCCAGCAGTTTTGGCAGGGGCCCTGAGCAGTTCTTC. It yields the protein CASSFGRGPEQFF.

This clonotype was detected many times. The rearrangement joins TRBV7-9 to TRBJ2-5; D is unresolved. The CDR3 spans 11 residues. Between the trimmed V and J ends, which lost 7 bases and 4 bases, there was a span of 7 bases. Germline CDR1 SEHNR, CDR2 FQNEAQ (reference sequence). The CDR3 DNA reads TGTGCCAGCAACGATAGAGAGACCCAGTACTTC. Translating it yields CASNDRETQYF.

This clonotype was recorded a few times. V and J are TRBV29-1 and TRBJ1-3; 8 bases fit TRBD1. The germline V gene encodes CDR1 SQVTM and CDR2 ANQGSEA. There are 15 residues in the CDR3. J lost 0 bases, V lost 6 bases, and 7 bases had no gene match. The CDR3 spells CSVDYGTGSGNTIYF. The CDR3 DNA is TGCAGCGTCGACTACGGGACAGGCTCTGGAAACACCATATATTTT.

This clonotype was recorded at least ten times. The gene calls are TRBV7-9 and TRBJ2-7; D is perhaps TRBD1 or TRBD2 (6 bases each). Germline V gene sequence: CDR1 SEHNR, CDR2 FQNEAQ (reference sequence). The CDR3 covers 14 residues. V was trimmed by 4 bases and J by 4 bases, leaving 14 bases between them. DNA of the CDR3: TGTGCCAGCAGCTCGACTAGAAGGGGGTACGAGCAGTACTTC. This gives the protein CASSSTRRGYEQYF.

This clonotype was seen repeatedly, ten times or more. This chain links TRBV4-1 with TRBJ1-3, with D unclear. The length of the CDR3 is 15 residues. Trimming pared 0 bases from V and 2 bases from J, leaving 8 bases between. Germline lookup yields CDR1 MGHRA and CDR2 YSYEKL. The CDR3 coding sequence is TGCGCCAGCAGCCAAGACCAGATTCCTGGAAACACCATATATTTT. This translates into CASSQDQIPGNTIYF.

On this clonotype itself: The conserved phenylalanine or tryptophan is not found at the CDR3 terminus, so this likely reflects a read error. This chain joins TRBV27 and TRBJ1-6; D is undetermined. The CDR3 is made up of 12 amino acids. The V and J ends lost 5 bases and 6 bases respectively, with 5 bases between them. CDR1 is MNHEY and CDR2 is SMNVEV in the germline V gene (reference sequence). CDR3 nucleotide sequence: TGTGCCAGCAGTGGGGTTAATTCACCCCTCCACATT. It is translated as CASSGVNSPLHI.

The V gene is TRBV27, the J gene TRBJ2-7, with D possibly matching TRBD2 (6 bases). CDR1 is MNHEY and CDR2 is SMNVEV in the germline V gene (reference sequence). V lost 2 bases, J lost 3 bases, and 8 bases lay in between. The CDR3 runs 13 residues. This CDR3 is CASSLGGRYEQYF. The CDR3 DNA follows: TGTGCCAGCAGTTTAGGAGGGCGCTACGAGCAGTACTTC.

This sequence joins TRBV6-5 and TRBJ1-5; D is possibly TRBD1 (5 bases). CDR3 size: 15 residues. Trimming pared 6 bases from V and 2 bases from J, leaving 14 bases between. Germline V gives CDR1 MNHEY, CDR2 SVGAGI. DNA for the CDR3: TGTGCCAGCAGCCCACAGGAAAATGGCAATCAGCCCCAGCATTTT. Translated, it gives CASSPQENGNQPQHF.

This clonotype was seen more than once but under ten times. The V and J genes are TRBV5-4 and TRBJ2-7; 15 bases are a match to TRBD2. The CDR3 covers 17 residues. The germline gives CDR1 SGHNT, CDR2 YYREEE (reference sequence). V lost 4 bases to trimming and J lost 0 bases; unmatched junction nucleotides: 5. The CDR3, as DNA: TGTGCCAGCAGCCCCGGGACTAGCGGGGGGAGCTCCTACGAGCAGTACTTC. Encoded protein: CASSPGTSGGSSYEQYF.

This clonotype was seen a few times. The CDR3 DNA is TGTGCCAGCAGTTACTCGTCTAAGGGAAGCTCCTACGAGCAGTACTTC. Translation gives CASSYSSKGSSYEQYF. The chain employs TRBV6-2 or TRBV6-3 and TRBJ2-7; D gene uncertain. With 0 bases removed from V and 0 bases from J, the gap between germline ends came to 12 bases. The CDR3 is 16 residues long. Germline CDR1 and CDR2: MNHEY and SVGEGT.

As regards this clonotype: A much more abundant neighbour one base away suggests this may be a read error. CDR3 region: CASSLTGYQSGGAYEQCF. CDR3 coding DNA: TGTGCCAGCAGCTTAACAGGATATCAAAGCGGGGGAGCCTACGAGCAGTGCTTC. The rearrangement joins TRBV7-6 to TRBJ2-7, with TRBD2 matching over 8 bases. The V gene's germline CDR1 is SGHVS and CDR2 FNYEAQ. The CDR3 contains 18 residues.

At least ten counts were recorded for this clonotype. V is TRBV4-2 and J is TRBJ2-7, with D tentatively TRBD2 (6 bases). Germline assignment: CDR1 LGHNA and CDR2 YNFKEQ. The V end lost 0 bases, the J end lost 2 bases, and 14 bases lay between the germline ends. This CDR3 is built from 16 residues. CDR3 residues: CASSQEEVADPYEQYF. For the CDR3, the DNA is TGTGCCAGCAGCCAAGAGGAAGTAGCGGATCCCTACGAGCAGTACTTC.

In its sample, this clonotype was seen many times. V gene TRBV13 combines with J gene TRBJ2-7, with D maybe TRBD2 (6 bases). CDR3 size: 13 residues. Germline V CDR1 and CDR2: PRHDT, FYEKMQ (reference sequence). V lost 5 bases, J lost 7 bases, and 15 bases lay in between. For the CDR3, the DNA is TGTGCCAGCAGCCCGAGTGGGGGAGGTGAGCAGTACTTC. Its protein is CASSPSGGGEQYF.

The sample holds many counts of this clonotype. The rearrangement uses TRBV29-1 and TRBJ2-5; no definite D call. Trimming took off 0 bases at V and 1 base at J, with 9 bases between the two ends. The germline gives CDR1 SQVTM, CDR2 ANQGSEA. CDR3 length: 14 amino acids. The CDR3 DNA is TGCAGCGTTGAAGATTGGGCCGTCCAAGAGACCCAGTACTTC. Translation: CSVEDWAVQETQYF.

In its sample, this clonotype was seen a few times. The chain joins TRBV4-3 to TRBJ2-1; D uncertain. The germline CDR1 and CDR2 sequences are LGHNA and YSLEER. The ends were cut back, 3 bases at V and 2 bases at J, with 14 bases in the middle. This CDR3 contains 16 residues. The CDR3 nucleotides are TGCGCCAGCAGCCACTACACGATGAACGCCTACAATGAGCAGTTCTTC. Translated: CASSHYTMNAYNEQFF.

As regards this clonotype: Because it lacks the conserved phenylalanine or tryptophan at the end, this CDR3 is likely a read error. The CDR3 loop is CASSLGVAYEQYL. The CDR3 region has the DNA TGTGCCAGCAGCTTGGGGGTGGCGTACGAGCAGTACCTC. V usage is TRBV11-2 and J usage is TRBJ2-7; TRBD1 or TRBD2 may be the D gene (5 bases each). CDR3 length: 13 amino acids. Germline CDR1 reads SGHAT; CDR2 reads FQNNGV. Trimming cost V 3 bases and J 4 bases, with 10 bases left between them.

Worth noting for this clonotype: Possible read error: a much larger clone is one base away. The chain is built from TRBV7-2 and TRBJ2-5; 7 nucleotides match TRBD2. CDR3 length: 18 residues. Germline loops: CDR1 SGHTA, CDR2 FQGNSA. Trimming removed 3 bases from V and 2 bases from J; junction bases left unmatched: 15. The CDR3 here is CASSFTPLAGRVQETQYF. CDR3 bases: TGTGCCAGCAGCTTTACCCCGTTGGCGGGGAGGGTACAAGAGACCCAGTACTTC.

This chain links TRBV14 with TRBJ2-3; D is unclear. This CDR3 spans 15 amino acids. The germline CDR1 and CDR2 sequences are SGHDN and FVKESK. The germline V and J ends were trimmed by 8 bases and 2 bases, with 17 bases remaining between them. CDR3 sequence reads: CASAKLFGSTDTQYF. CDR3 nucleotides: TGTGCCAGCGCCAAGCTATTCGGATCCACAGATACGCAGTATTTT.

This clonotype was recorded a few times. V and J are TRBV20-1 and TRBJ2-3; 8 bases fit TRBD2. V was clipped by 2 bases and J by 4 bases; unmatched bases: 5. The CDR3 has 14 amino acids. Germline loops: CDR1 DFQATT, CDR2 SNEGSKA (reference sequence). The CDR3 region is CSARTGGPPDTQYF. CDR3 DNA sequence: TGCAGTGCTAGAACGGGGGGGCCCCCAGATACGCAGTATTTT.

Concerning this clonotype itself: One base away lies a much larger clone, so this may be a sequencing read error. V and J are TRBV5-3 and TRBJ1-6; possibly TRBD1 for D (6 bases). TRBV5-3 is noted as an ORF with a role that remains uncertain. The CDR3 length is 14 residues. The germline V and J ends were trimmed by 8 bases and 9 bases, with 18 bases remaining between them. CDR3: CASNLQGFSSPLHF. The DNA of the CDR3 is TGTGCCAGCAACCTACAGGGTTTTAGTTCACCCCTCCACTTT.